This entry lists 24 T cell receptor beta chains sequenced from one sample in a study of blood T cells in healthy people across ages. With a J-beta primer mix and a sample-barcoded 5' primer, a second PCR ran 7 to 11 cycles. MiXCR, run by TCRdb on the 5' RACE reads, gives a single entry per CDR3 protein. The data show more than 800,000 distinct CDR3 sequences, about 28% seen once. The sequenced material came from blood. The receptors stem from an elderly woman in good health.

This CDR3 is CASAWGGTEAFF. The CDR3 DNA follows: TGTGCCAGCGCCTGGGGGGGCACTGAAGCTTTCTTT. V is TRBV6-2 or TRBV6-3 and J is TRBJ1-1; D is possibly TRBD1 (5 bases). The CDR3 totals 12 residues. CDR1 and CDR2 (germline): MNHEY, SVGEGT. V lost 8 bases and J lost 4, with 11 bases in between.

With regard to this clonotype: One junction end does not reproduce the germline sequence, and a read error may be involved. This chain joins TRBV7-2 and TRBJ2-5; 9 bases map to TRBD2. Germline CDR1 is SGHTA and CDR2 is FQGNSA. This CDR3 comprises 16 residues. In nucleotides, the CDR3 is TGTGCCGGCAGCTCTCCCGGTTTAGCGGGGGTGGAGACCCAGTACTTC. Its translation: CAGSSPGLAGVETQYF.

With respect to this clonotype: This clone may be a read error of a much larger clone one base away. The chain has TRBV29-1 and TRBJ1-5; D possibly uses TRBD1 or TRBD2 (5 bases each). The DNA end is a closer match to TRBJ2-3, so the J assignment may be wrong. The CDR3 covers 13 residues. Germline V CDR1 and CDR2: SQVTM, ANQGSEA. In DNA form, the CDR3 reads TGCAGCGTTGCTGGGACCCGCAATCAGCCCCAGTATTTT. Translated, it gives CSVAGTRNQPQYF.

This clonotype showed up many times. The chain carries TRBV10-3 and TRBJ1-5, with a weak D call TRBD1 (5 bases). The CDR3 extends over 13 amino acids. V dropped 8 bases and J dropped 4 bases, with 12 bases sitting between them. Germline values: CDR1 ENHRY, CDR2 SYGVKD. In nucleotides, the CDR3 is TGTGCCATCGGGGCAGGATTAAATCAGCCCCAGCATTTT. Translation: CAIGAGLNQPQHF.

At least ten counts were recorded for this clonotype. The chain has TRBV6-2 or TRBV6-3 and TRBJ2-7; TRBD1 matches 7 bases. CDR1 MNHEY and CDR2 SVGEGT come from the germline V gene. The CDR3 is 15 residues long. The V gene end was trimmed by 2 bases and the J gene end by 4 bases; junction bases not matched to a gene: 8. CDR3 DNA: TGTGCCAGCAGTTACGACAGGGTGGGCCTTTACGAGCAGTACTTC. It yields the protein CASSYDRVGLYEQYF.

The chain has TRBV4-3 and TRBJ2-5, with 9 bases that match TRBD1. Trimming at V came to 1 base and at J to 5 bases, leaving 8 bases not matched to a gene. Germline lookup yields CDR1 LGHNA and CDR2 YSLEER. The length of the CDR3 is 16 residues. The CDR3 DNA sequence: TGCGCCAGCAGCCAAGGAGAGGGACAGGGTAGGGAGACCCAGTACTTC. Residues: CASSQGEGQGRETQYF.

For this clonotype: With a much larger clone just one base away, this may be a read error. The V gene is TRBV5-5, the J gene TRBJ2-6; D call uncertain. CDR1 is SGHKS and CDR2 is YYEKEE in the germline V gene (reference sequence). The CDR3 runs to 16 residues. Trimming cost V 4 bases and J 3 bases, with 14 bases left between them. The CDR3 region is CASSTEAGFGANVLTF. The CDR3 DNA reads TGTGCCAGCAGCACTGAAGCCGGATTTGGGGCCAACGTCCTGACTTTC.

This clonotype occurred many times. V is TRBV11-2 and J is TRBJ2-1; possibly TRBD1 or TRBD2 for D (5 bases each). This CDR3 region has 17 residues. The V end was cut by 3 bases, the J end by 0 bases, with 15 bases between. The germline V gene has CDR1 SGHAT and CDR2 FQNNGV. Here the CDR3 DNA reads TGTGCCAGCAGCTTTCCCCCGGGACGTAGCTCCTACAATGAGCAGTTCTTC. Amino acid sequence: CASSFPPGRSSYNEQFF.

V usage is TRBV4-2 and J usage is TRBJ2-7; no firm D call. The J call is doubtful: the DNA matches TRBJ2-5 better. The CDR3 covers 12 residues. Germline loops: CDR1 LGHNA, CDR2 YNFKEQ. As DNA, the CDR3 is TGTGCCAGCAGCCAACCCAGGGAGACCCAGTACTTC. It codes for CASSQPRETQYF.

This clonotype showed up many times. The genes are TRBV20-1 and TRBJ2-7, with D possibly being TRBD1 or TRBD2 (6 bases each). CDR3 size: 14 residues. The ends were cut back, 6 bases at V and 0 bases at J, with 15 bases in the middle. Germline CDR1 reads DFQATT; CDR2 reads SNEGSKA (reference sequence). CDR3 bases: TGCAGTGCCCCGGCCGGGGGCAGCTCCTACGAGCAGTACTTC. Its translation is CSAPAGGSSYEQYF.

On this clonotype: The conserved phenylalanine or tryptophan normally closing the CDR3 is absent here, so this likely arose from a read error. V usage is TRBV6-1 and J usage is TRBJ1-4, with 7 bases matching TRBD1. Per the germline V gene, CDR1 is MNHNS and CDR2 is SASEGT. This CDR3 is 14 amino acids long. V lost 5 bases and J lost 3; bases outside the gene matches: 3. CDR3 protein: CASSSGGANEKLFV. Here the CDR3 DNA reads TGTGCCAGCAGTTCAGGGGGGGCTAATGAAAAACTGTTTGTT.

The chain has TRBV5-5 and TRBJ2-5; 15 bases are a match to TRBD2. Judging by the DNA end, TRBJ2-7 fits better; the J call may be wrong. This CDR3 is built from 17 residues. CDR1 and CDR2 (germline): SGHKS, YYEKEE (reference sequence). The CDR3 bases are TGTGCCAGCAGGCCAGGACTAGCGGGGGGGGCATCGTACGAGCAGTACTTC. This gives the protein CASRPGLAGGASYEQYF.

In this sample, this clonotype turned up many times. J is TRBJ2-3 and V is TRBV12-3 or TRBV12-4, with a possible D match to TRBD2 (5 bases). The CDR3 has 11 residues. V was clipped by 6 bases and J by 6 bases, with 7 bases between them. CDR3 nucleotide sequence: TGTGCCAGCAGCGGACTGGATACGCAGTATTTT. Translation gives CASSGLDTQYF.

V and J are TRBV6-1 and TRBJ2-3, with D possibly being TRBD1 or TRBD2 (6 bases each). Germline V CDR1 and CDR2: MNHNS, SASEGT. The germline V and J ends were trimmed by 2 bases and 4 bases, with 10 bases remaining between them. The CDR3 loop spans 14 amino acids. CDR3 nucleotides: TGTGCCAGCAGTGAAAAGGGGGACTCAGATACGCAGTATTTT. This gives the protein CASSEKGDSDTQYF.

At least ten counts were recorded for this clonotype. CDR3 region: CASSRPGGILNTEAFF. In DNA form, the CDR3 reads TGTGCCAGCAGCCGACCCGGAGGAATCCTGAACACTGAAGCTTTCTTT. The rearrangement links TRBV7-8 to TRBJ1-1; D remains unclear. CDR3 length equals 16 residues. Germline CDR1 SGHVS, CDR2 FQNEAQ. V shed 5 bases and J shed 0 bases, with 16 bases lying between them.

This clonotype was detected ten times or more. The V call is TRBV7-9, the J call TRBJ2-5; 12 bases fit TRBD2. Germline loops: CDR1 SEHNR, CDR2 FQNEAQ (reference sequence). CDR3 length: 14 residues. Losses at the gene ends were 10 bases for V and 5 bases for J; bases not matched to a gene: 8. The CDR3 region has the DNA TGTGCCACTACCGCCGGGACTAGCGGGGAGACCCAGTACTTC. It specifies CATTAGTSGETQYF.

The gene calls are TRBV6-5 and TRBJ2-1; 10 positions agree with TRBD1. CDR1 is MNHEY, CDR2 SVGAGI, per germline. The CDR3 is 14 residues long. With V trimmed by 6 bases and J by 7 bases, 6 bases remained unmatched. Here the CDR3 reads CASSRSGQGNEQFF. The CDR3 DNA sequence: TGTGCCAGCAGCCGTTCGGGACAGGGGAATGAGCAGTTCTTC.

Turning to this clonotype: One base away lies a much larger clone, so this may be a sequencing read error. The rearrangement links TRBV6-1 to TRBJ2-7, with 14 bases fitting TRBD2. Per the germline V gene, CDR1 is MNHNS and CDR2 is SASEGT. J was trimmed by 7 bases and V by 4 bases; bases with no gene match: 12. CDR3 size: 17 residues. The CDR3 DNA follows: TGTGCCAGCAGTGGGACTAGCGGGGGGACGGCGCTCAATGAGCAGTACTTC. It yields the protein CASSGTSGGTALNEQYF.

There are many counts of this clonotype. V usage is TRBV12-3 or TRBV12-4 and J usage is TRBJ2-7, with D perhaps being TRBD1 or TRBD2 (5 bases each). The V end lost 6 bases, the J end lost 6 bases, and 15 bases lay between the germline ends. This CDR3 comprises 13 residues. The CDR3 bases are TGTGCCAGCAGCCTCGGGACGACTCGCGAGCAGTACTTC. This translates into CASSLGTTREQYF.

Note on this clonotype: One end of the junction does not line up with germline, which may come from a read error. V gene TRBV6-5 combines with J gene TRBJ1-2; D gene uncertain. The CDR3 length is 14 residues. Germline-derived CDR1 and CDR2 are MNHEY and SVGAGI. The CDR3 DNA follows: TGTGCCAGCAGTTACTTTCAACGGGGAAGTGGCCACACCTTC. It translates to CASSYFQRGSGHTF.

Notes on this clonotype: Given a much more abundant clone one base away, this may be a read error. This chain joins TRBV6-5 and TRBJ2-6; D is ambiguous. This CDR3 comprises 14 residues. Germline V CDR1 and CDR2: MNHEY, SVGAGI. The DNA of the CDR3 is TGTGCCAGCAGTTACCTACCATCCTCCAACGTCCGGACTTTC. This sequence encodes CASSYLPSSNVRTF.

This clonotype was observed at least ten times. This chain joins TRBV9 and TRBJ2-1, with a weak D call TRBD1 (7 bases). V lost 3 bases and J lost 6, with 19 bases in between. Germline values: CDR1 SGDLS, CDR2 YYNGEE. The CDR3 covers 16 residues. CDR3: CASSAQRRAGGNEQFF. The CDR3 DNA follows: TGTGCCAGCAGCGCCCAACGGAGGGCAGGGGGCAATGAGCAGTTCTTC.

On this clonotype itself: A much larger clone sits a single nucleotide away, making a read error possible. The chain joins TRBV28 to TRBJ2-1; 8 bases are a match to TRBD1. Unmatched junction bases numbered 16, after V lost 6 bases and J lost 12 bases. The V gene's germline CDR1 is MDHEN and CDR2 SYDVKM. The CDR3 length is 15 residues. The CDR3 sequence is CASSRTGKVEGGQFF. The CDR3, as DNA: TGTGCCAGCAGCCGGACAGGGAAGGTAGAGGGTGGGCAGTTCTTC.

This clonotype was counted a few times. This sequence joins TRBV6-2 or TRBV6-3 and TRBJ1-1; unclear D gene. Trimming removed 5 bases from V and 1 base from J, with 11 bases in between. Germline CDR1 MNHEY, CDR2 SVGEGT. The CDR3 totals 14 residues. CDR3 protein: CASSRRVENTEAFF. Written as DNA, the CDR3 is TGTGCCAGCAGTCGGCGGGTCGAGAACACTGAAGCTTTCTTT.